This paragraph reports one T cell receptor (beta chain). After re-calling the 5' RACE reads, TCRdb lists one entry per CDR3 protein, DNA absent. The repertoire table contains some 170,000 distinct CDR3 sequences. There are 16 residues in the CDR3. Germline V gives CDR1 ENHRY, CDR2 SYGVKD. These data come from a study of monozygotic twins with inflammatory bowel disease. V is TRBV10-3 and J is TRBJ2-7; absent DNA, TCRdb's TRBD2 call cannot be checked. The receptor was isolated from a human donor with ulcerative colitis or Crohn's disease, or a healthy co-twin of an affected twin (not recorded which). The sequencing sample was made of blood. CDR3 region: CAISESSPSGEGEQYF.